This TCR beta chain comes out of a study of blood T cell repertoires in COVID-19. Study-level information: PBMCs, B-cell-depleted T cells, or T cells provided the cDNA or gDNA that made up the material.

In the original processing: How many nucleated cells were present was estimated from reference gene primer amplification. Sequencing was performed with immunoSEQ multiplex PCR; in TCRdb, only in-frame clones are kept and a portion is missing. The V and J calls and the clone size are those of that table, but D and trimming were determined from the DNA. This sample carries 150,000 to 200,000 clones, roughly 83% of them seen once, and the ten largest clones take around 8.6%. Participants were placed into cohorts based on the clinical history they reported. Two consecutive negative NP/OP PCR tests, clearance, or resolved symptoms defined Cohort 3 recovery. The CDR3 has 20 amino acids. Germline V gives CDR1 MNHNY, CDR2 SVGAGI (reference sequence). The trim removed 7 bases at V and 7 bases at J, leaving 24 bases unmatched.

The sequencing sample was made of PBMCs or T cells enriched from blood (not recorded which). This clonotype was sampled from a woman aged 25 to 45 who had recovered from COVID-19. This rearrangement joins TRBV6-6 to TRBJ2-2; 10 nucleotides agree with TRBD2. The CDR3, as DNA: TGTGCCAGCACTCGAGACAGGGTTTGGGCTGGGACTAGCGACGACGGGGAGCTGTTTTTT. Amino acid sequence: CASTRDRVWAGTSDDGELFF.